The rows below give T cell receptor beta chains drawn from one sample of a study of CD8 T cells in ankylosing spondylitis. TCRdb analysed the 5' RACE reads with MiXCR anew, one entry per CDR3 protein. The sample shows about 540,000 distinct CDR3 sequences, 12% of them seen only once. The specimen sequenced was blood, either unsorted or a sorted T cell fraction (not recorded which). The receptors stem from a male donor with ankylosing spondylitis. Each CDR3 is given with its conserved first and last residue. D genes are given only for firm matches. Expanded clones are given a class, and other clones once, few, many or no size at all.

V gene	J gene	clone size	D gene	CDR3 DNA	CDR3 protein
TRBV2	TRBJ2-3	.	TRBD1	TGTGCCAGCAGGGTCACAGGGGGCACAGATACGCAGTATTTT	CASRVTGGTDTQYF
TRBV29-1	TRBJ1-1	.	TRBD1	TGCAGCGTTGATGGGACAGCGAACACTGAAGCTTTCTTT	CSVDGTANTEAFF
TRBV12-3/TRBV12-4	TRBJ2-1	few	.	TGTGCCAGCAGCCCCGTGGGCAATGAGCAGTTCTTC	CASSPVGNEQFF
TRBV7-8	TRBJ2-2	many	.	TGTGCCAGCAGCTTAGTGGTGACAATCGGGGAGCTGTTTTTT	CASSLVVTIGELFF
TRBV9	TRBJ1-1	.	.	TGTGCCAGCAGCGTAAGGGTGAACACTGAAGCTTTCTTT	CASSVRVNTEAFF
TRBV12-3/TRBV12-4	TRBJ2-3	.	.	TGTGCCAGCAGTTTTGGCGGCTGGGCAGATACGCAGTATTTT	CASSFGGWADTQYF
TRBV4-2	TRBJ2-2	.	.	TGTGCCAGCAGCCAAGACAGGGCGATTACCGGGGAGCTGTTTTTT	CASSQDRAITGELFF
TRBV10-2	TRBJ2-2	.	TRBD2	TGCGCCAGCAGTGAGGATCTAGCGGGAGGTATCGGGGAGCTGTTTTTT	CASSEDLAGGIGELFF
TRBV24-1	TRBJ2-1	.	.	TGTGCCACCGCCTTCCACTACAATGAGCAGTTCTTC	CATAFHYNEQFF
TRBV5-1	TRBJ2-5	.	.	TGCGCCAGCAGCCCCGGTTCGGCCAGACAAGAGACCCAGTACTTC	CASSPGSARQETQYF
TRBV4-1	TRBJ1-5	.	.	TGCGCCAGCAGCCAAGATCCAGAGGGGGGCAGGTTTAGTCAGCCCCAGCATTTT	CASSQDPEGGRFSQPQHF
TRBV11-2	TRBJ2-5	.	.	TGTGCCAGCAGCCTTGGGGGGTCCCGGCTCGAGACCCAGTACTTC	CASSLGGSRLETQYF
TRBV19	TRBJ1-4	few	.	TGTGCCAGTAGTGCCACCCGGGCCCAAAATGAAAAACTGTTTTTT	CASSATRAQNEKLFF
TRBV11-2	TRBJ2-2	few	.	TGTGCCAGCAGCCCCCGTGGACTTACGACTGGACCGGGGGAGCTGTTTTTT	CASSPRGLTTGPGELFF
TRBV27	TRBJ2-3	.	TRBD2	TGTGCCAGCAGAACTCTAGCGGGAGGAGGTGCAGATACGCAGTATTTT	CASRTLAGGGADTQYF
TRBV20-1	TRBJ2-1	.	.	TGCAGTGCTAGAGAGAGGATCAATGAGCAGTTCTTC	CSARERINEQFF
TRBV29-1	TRBJ2-5	many	.	TGCAGCGTTGAGAAAGGTGGACAGACCCAGTACTTC	CSVEKGGQTQYF
TRBV30	TRBJ1-2	.	.	TGTGCCTGGTCCCCCTCCAGAGGGGATGGCTACACCTTC	CAWSPSRGDGYTF
TRBV29-1	TRBJ1-5	few	.	TGCAGCGCCCTAGGGGATGACAATCAGCCCCAGCATTTT	CSALGDDNQPQHF
TRBV20-1	TRBJ2-1	few	.	TGCAGTGCCAGCCCTCCGGGACTTGGATACAATGAGCAGTTCTTC	CSASPPGLGYNEQFF
TRBV6-5	TRBJ2-1	.	TRBD2	TGTGCCAGCAGTTACGTGCGGGAGGGAGACAATGAGCAGTTCTTC	CASSYVREGDNEQFF
TRBV15	TRBJ1-1	many	.	TGTGCCACCAGCAGAGCCCGGCTAGTAGGCACTGAAGCTTTCTTT	CATSRARLVGTEAFF
TRBV3-1	TRBJ2-1	.	TRBD1	TGTGCCAGCAGCCACCCAGACAGGGGAGTTGACAATGAGCAGTTCTTC	CASSHPDRGVDNEQFF
TRBV12-3/TRBV12-4	TRBJ2-1	many	.	TGTGCCAGCAGATCGACTGGGTACGGCACGGGGCTTGAGCAGTTCTTC	CASRSTGYGTGLEQFF
TRBV5-1	TRBJ2-5	.	.	TGCGCCAGCAGCTTGGGGCAGCTGACCCAAGAGACCCAGTACTTC	CASSLGQLTQETQYF
TRBV24-1	TRBJ2-7	few	.	TGTGCCACCAGTGACAGACAGGGAGGCACCTACGAGCAGTACTTC	CATSDRQGGTYEQYF
TRBV20-1	TRBJ2-3	.	.	TGCAGTGCTGTTATCTTCCTTAGCACAGATACGCAGTATTTT	CSAVIFLSTDTQYF
TRBV7-2	TRBJ1-1	few	.	TGTGCCAGCAGCTTAGCGCAACAGGGCGGGACTGAAGCTTTCTTT	CASSLAQQGGTEAFF
TRBV3-1	TRBJ2-7	few	.	TGTGCCAGCAGCCAGGGGGCAAGAGCCGAGCAGTACTTC	CASSQGARAEQYF
TRBV20-1	TRBJ2-1	few	.	TGCAGTGCTAGTCCCCCATCGGCTTACGGTGAGCAGTTCTTC	CSASPPSAYGEQFF
TRBV7-2	TRBJ2-1	.	.	TGTGCCAGCAGCTTCCTCGGCGGGGAGCAGTTCTTC	CASSFLGGEQFF
TRBV30	TRBJ1-2	few	.	TGTGCCTGGAGTGGTAACATAGCTAACTATGGCTACACCTTC	CAWSGNIANYGYTF
TRBV29-1	TRBJ2-7	.	.	TGCAGCGTTGAGACGGGGACGGGTTCCTACGAGCAGTACTTC	CSVETGTGSYEQYF
TRBV10-3	TRBJ2-1	many	.	TGTGCCATCAAAGAGGAGCGAACCGGACGTACATTAGGCTACAATGAGCAGTTCTTC	CAIKEERTGRTLGYNEQFF
TRBV3-1	TRBJ1-2	few	.	TGTGCCAGCAGCCAAGAGGGTCTTGGCTACACCTTC	CASSQEGLGYTF
TRBV6-1	TRBJ1-4	.	TRBD1	TGTGCCAGCAGCGCCGACAGGGATGAAAAACTGTTTTTT	CASSADRDEKLFF
TRBV20-1	TRBJ2-5	.	.	TGCAGTGCTAGAGATACGGCGGGCCAAGAGACCCAGTACTTC	CSARDTAGQETQYF
TRBV11-1	TRBJ2-7	few	TRBD2	TGTGCCAGCAGCCCACCGGGACTAGCGGGAGAGGGTTTCTACGAGCAGTACTTC	CASSPPGLAGEGFYEQYF
TRBV27	TRBJ2-1	.	TRBD1	TGTGCCAGCAGTCACGTCCCGCGGACAGGGGTAAATGAGCAGTTCTTC	CASSHVPRTGVNEQFF
TRBV2	TRBJ2-1	few	.	TGTGCCAGCAGTGAACATCTGGGCTCCTACAATGAGCAGTTCTTC	CASSEHLGSYNEQFF
TRBV6-5	TRBJ2-7	few	.	TGTGCCAGCAGTTACAGGGAGGGGGGGATGGCCGAGCAGTACTTC	CASSYREGGMAEQYF
TRBV7-2	TRBJ1-5	.	.	TGTGCCAGCAGCTTAAAGGGCGGGGAAGGTCAGCCCCAGCATTTT	CASSLKGGEGQPQHF
TRBV18	TRBJ1-6	.	TRBD1	TGTGCCAGCTCACCTCGGACAGGGGAAAATTCACCCCTCCACTTT	CASSPRTGENSPLHF
TRBV5-1	TRBJ2-1	few	.	TGCGCCAGCAGCCGGGGGCTTCAGGGGAGCTCCTACAATGAGCAGTTCTTC	CASSRGLQGSSYNEQFF
TRBV6-1	TRBJ2-1	once	.	TGTGCCAGCAGTGAAGCCGGAGTGAATGAGCAGTTCTTC	CASSEAGVNEQFF
TRBV29-1	TRBJ2-1	many	TRBD2	TGCAGCGTTTCGACTAGCGGGAGCCGTGAGCAGTTCTTC	CSVSTSGSREQFF
TRBV2	TRBJ2-5	.	.	TGTGCCAGCAGTGAAAAAATTCAAGAGACCCAGTACTTC	CASSEKIQETQYF
TRBV29-1	TRBJ2-5	.	.	TGCAGCGTTGAATGGGGGCTCGGGGACGGCTCGTACCAAGAGACCCAGTACTTC	CSVEWGLGDGSYQETQYF
TRBV20-1	TRBJ2-1	many	TRBD2	TGCAGTGTTCTATTGACTAGCCGAATCTACAATGAGCAGTTCTTC	CSVLLTSRIYNEQFF
TRBV20-1	TRBJ2-7	.	TRBD1	TGCAGTGTCCCCAGGGGGTATGGGGAGCAGTACTTC	CSVPRGYGEQYF
TRBV25-1	TRBJ2-3	many	.	TGTGCCAGCAGCCAAGTCCGGGGTGGGCGGTTGGATACGCAGTATTTT	CASSQVRGGRLDTQYF
TRBV9	TRBJ2-5	.	.	TGTGCCAGCAGCCCTCCAATGCGAGAGACCCAGTACTTC	CASSPPMRETQYF
TRBV30	TRBJ2-3	many	TRBD1	TGTGCCTGGGCCGGGACAGGGACAGATACGCAGTATTTT	CAWAGTGTDTQYF